One and the same sample provided the 5 T cell receptor beta chains below, sequenced in a study of blood T cell repertoires in COVID-19. The protocol was immunoSEQ multiplex PCR, while the TCRdb copy is restricted to in-frame clones and leaves out a portion. This sample carries roughly 200,000 clones, 80% to 85% of them seen once, and the ten largest clones take around 6.3%. The sample comprised peripheral blood. These receptors were collected from a woman between 35 and 50 years old with COVID-19, enrolled during active disease.

This clone occurred once. The rearrangement uses TRBV6-6 and TRBJ2-2; 8 bases fit TRBD1. Germline CDR1 is MNHNY and CDR2 is SVGAGI (reference sequence). V lost 6 bases and J lost 2; bases outside the gene matches: 8. CDR3 length: 16 residues. The CDR3 spells CASRPTGTGNTGELFF. In DNA form, the CDR3 reads TGTGCCAGCAGGCCCACGGGGACAGGAAACACCGGGGAGCTGTTTTTT.

This clone was counted a few times. The chain is built from TRBV6-5 and TRBJ2-7, with D perhaps TRBD2 (6 bases). V was trimmed by 4 bases and J by 9 bases, leaving 10 bases between them. The CDR3 extends over 11 amino acids. Per the germline V gene, CDR1 is MNHEY and CDR2 is SVGAGI. CDR3 in DNA: TGTGCCAGCAGTTTGAAGACTAGGCAGTACTTC. It encodes CASSLKTRQYF.

V is TRBV5-1 and J is TRBJ2-7, with a possible D match to TRBD1 (6 bases). Per the germline V gene, CDR1 is SGHRS and CDR2 is YFSETQ. Between the trimmed V and J ends, which lost 2 bases and 3 bases, there was a span of 12 bases. The CDR3 contains 14 residues. CDR3 sequence: CASSLGRGNYEQYF. The CDR3 DNA is TGCGCCAGCAGCTTAGGCAGGGGCAACTACGAGCAGTACTTC.

J is TRBJ2-5 and V is TRBV19; 8 nucleotides match TRBD1. V shed 4 bases, J shed 2 bases, and the junction held 6 bases outside the gene matches. Germline CDR1 and CDR2: LNHDA and SQIVND (reference sequence). This CDR3 comprises 15 residues. DNA for the CDR3: TGTGCCAGTAGTAAGGGACAGGTGGGGCAAGAGACCCAGTACTTC. Translated, it gives CASSKGQVGQETQYF. Filled out from reference TRBV19 and TRBJ2-5, the complete variable domain reads DGGITQSPKYLFRKEGQNVTLSCEQNLNHDAMYWYRQDPGQGLRLIYYSQIVNDFQKGDIAEGYSVSREKKESFPLTVTSAQKNPTAFYLCASSKGQVGQETQYFGPGTRLLVL.

In regard to this clone: Other DNA variants within this sample encode the same CDR3. The gene calls are TRBV19 and TRBJ1-5; D ambiguous. Germline V gene lookup returns CDR1 LNHDA and CDR2 SQIVND (reference sequence). V was pared by 5 bases and J by 4 bases, with 6 bases between. The CDR3 extends over 12 amino acids. In nucleotides, the CDR3 is TGTGCCAGTAGTCTTCTTAATCAGCCCCAGCATTTT. Residues: CASSLLNQPQHF.